Here is one T cell receptor (beta chain) with its context. This specimen belongs to a study of blood T cell repertoires in COVID-19. The wider study: T cells, B-cell-depleted T cells, or PBMCs provided the cDNA or gDNA that served as material.

V shed 1 base and J shed 0 bases, with 8 bases lying between them. The CDR3 totals 15 residues. Germline loops: CDR1 SGHRS, CDR2 YFSETQ. Original data processing: Researchers report that nucleated cell counts were estimated from reference gene primer amplification. The protocol was immunoSEQ multiplex PCR, while the TCRdb copy is restricted to in-frame clones and leaves out a portion. V and J calls and clone size are given by that table; D and trimming were obtained from the DNA. The table shows over 70,000 clones, with approximately 84% occurring only once. Followed over time, Seattle patients had been enrolled while infection was active.

J is TRBJ1-3 and V is TRBV5-1; no reliable D call. This TCR came from a man aged 55 to 70 with COVID-19, enrolled during active disease. Sequences were obtained from peripheral blood. The CDR3 sequence: CASSLQVSSGNTIYF. For the CDR3, the DNA is TGCGCCAGCAGCTTGCAGGTCAGCTCTGGAAACACCATATATTTT.